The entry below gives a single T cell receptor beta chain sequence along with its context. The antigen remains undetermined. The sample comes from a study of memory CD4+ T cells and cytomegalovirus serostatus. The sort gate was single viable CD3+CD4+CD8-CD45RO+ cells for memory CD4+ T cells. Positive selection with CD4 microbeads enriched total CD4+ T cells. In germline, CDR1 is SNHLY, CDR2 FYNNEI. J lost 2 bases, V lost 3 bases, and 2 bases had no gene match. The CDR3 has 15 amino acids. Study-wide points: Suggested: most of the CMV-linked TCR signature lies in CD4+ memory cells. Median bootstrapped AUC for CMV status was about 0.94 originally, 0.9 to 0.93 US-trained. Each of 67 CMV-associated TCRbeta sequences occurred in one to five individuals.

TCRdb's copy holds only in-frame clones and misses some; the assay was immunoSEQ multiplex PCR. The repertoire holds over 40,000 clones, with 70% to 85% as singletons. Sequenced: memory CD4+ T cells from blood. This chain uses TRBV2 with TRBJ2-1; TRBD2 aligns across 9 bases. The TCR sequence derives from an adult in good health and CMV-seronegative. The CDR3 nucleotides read TGTGCCAGCAGTGACGTAGCGGGGGCCTACAATGAGCAGTTCTTC. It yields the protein CASSDVAGAYNEQFF.